This T cell receptor (beta chain) is drawn from a study of control samples from healthy donors and cancer patients. This table comes from immunoSEQ multiplex PCR, and its TCRdb copy is limited to in-frame clones, with some not included. The top ten clones hold 9% to 13% of a sample with about 120,000 clones, around 87% of them seen once. Trimming stripped 2 bases from V and 5 bases from J, with 13 bases between. The germline CDR1 and CDR2 sequences are GTSNPN and SVGIG (reference sequence). The CDR3 has 14 amino acids. The receptor was isolated from a young man in good health. Specimen: blood. The chain links TRBV30 to TRBJ1-5; D is unclear. The CDR3 bases are TGTGCCTGGAGTAAAGGGTTGGACTATCAGCCCCAGCATTTT. Encoded protein: CAWSKGLDYQPQHF.